This note documents a single T cell receptor (beta chain) sequence. The PCR contained 60 Vbeta and 13 Jbeta primers. Repertoires were generated with immunoSEQ multiplex PCR, while TCRdb's copy carries only in-frame clones and drops some. This sample has about 150,000 clones, with over 75% found just once. The sample comes from a study of cytomegalovirus exposure and HLA in healthy donors. Trimming left V 1 base short and J 4 bases short, with 15 bases between. From germline, CDR1 is SGHDT and CDR2 YYEEEE. This CDR3 has 15 residues. The rearrangement joins TRBV5-6 to TRBJ2-7, with D unresolved. This sequence originates from a woman in her thirties or forties in good health and CMV-seropositive. The sequenced material came from PBMCs. In DNA form, the CDR3 reads TGTGCCAGCAGCTTGTTGCAAGGTAGCAGTTACGAGCAGTACTTC. It is translated as CASSLLQGSSYEQYF.